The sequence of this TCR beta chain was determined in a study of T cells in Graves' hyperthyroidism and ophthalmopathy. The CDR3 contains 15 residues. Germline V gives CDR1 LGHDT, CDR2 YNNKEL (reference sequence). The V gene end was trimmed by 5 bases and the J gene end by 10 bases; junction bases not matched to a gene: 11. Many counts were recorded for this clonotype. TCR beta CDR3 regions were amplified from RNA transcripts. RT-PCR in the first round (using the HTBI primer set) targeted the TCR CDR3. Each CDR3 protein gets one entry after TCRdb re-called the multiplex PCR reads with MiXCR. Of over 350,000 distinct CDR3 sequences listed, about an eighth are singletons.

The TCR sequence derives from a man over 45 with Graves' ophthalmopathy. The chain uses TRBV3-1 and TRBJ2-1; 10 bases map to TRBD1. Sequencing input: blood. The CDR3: CASSRPGTGVDEQFF. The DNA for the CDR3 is TGTGCCAGCAGCAGACCCGGGACAGGGGTCGACGAGCAGTTCTTC.